The clone carrying this T cell receptor (beta chain) showed up just once. This record belongs to a study of T-cell reconstitution after alpha-beta-depleted transplantation in children. The CDR3 length is 13 residues. The V end lost 3 bases, the J end lost 2 bases, and 8 bases lay between the germline ends. Germline V CDR1 and CDR2: MNHEY, SVGEGT. A library of TCRbeta sequences, prepared with unique molecular identifiers, was generated. MiXCR, applied by TCRdb to the PCR reads, yields one record per CDR3 protein. The top ten hold 2.4% of the sample, which has 500,000 or so distinct CDR3 sequences, over 25% seen once.

This chain uses TRBV6-2 or TRBV6-3 with TRBJ2-7; the D is unclear. Sample: PBMCs from the stem cell graft donor, taken from the stem cell graft. The receptor comes from a human donor who donated a stem cell graft to a child with aplastic anemia. The CDR3 spells CASSYSSTYEQYF. The CDR3 nucleotides are TGTGCCAGCAGTTATTCGAGTACCTACGAGCAGTACTTC.